Shown below are 24 T cell receptor beta chains from a single sample sequenced in a study of cytomegalovirus exposure and HLA in healthy donors. The PCR contained 60 Vbeta and 13 Jbeta primers. Here immunoSEQ multiplex PCR was the method, and the copy in TCRdb shows in-frame clones only, minus some. The data contain roughly 100,000 clones, about 80% of them seen just once; the ten biggest clones take up roughly 2.1%. Material for sequencing was PBMCs. Receptors were obtained from a man in his thirties or forties in good health and CMV-seronegative.

This chain uses TRBV23-1 with TRBJ2-7, with 9 bases that match TRBD1. TRBV23-1 is given ORF status, its function remaining uncertain. The trim removed 7 bases at V and 2 bases at J, leaving 3 bases unmatched. The CDR3 has 13 residues. The CDR3 protein is CASNRGPTYEQYF. The CDR3 DNA sequence: TGCGCCAGCAACAGGGGGCCTACCTACGAGCAGTACTTC.

The genes are TRBV7-9 and TRBJ2-1; D unclear. Between the trimmed V and J ends, which lost 7 bases and 5 bases, there was a span of 12 bases. Germline assignment: CDR1 SEHNR and CDR2 FQNEAQ (reference sequence). CDR3 length: 13 residues. The CDR3 spells CASIPPLDNEQFF. The CDR3 bases are TGTGCCAGCATTCCCCCCTTAGACAATGAGCAGTTCTTC.

This clone has a handful of counts. This chain uses TRBV11-2 with TRBJ2-1, with TRBD2 matching 7 bases. The CDR3 runs to 16 residues. Trimming cost V 2 bases and J 4 bases; bases outside gene matches: 8. Germline CDR1 and CDR2: SGHAT and FQNNGV. CDR3 bases: TGTGCCAGCAGCTTATCTCGCGGGAGACCTTACAATGAGCAGTTCTTC. It specifies CASSLSRGRPYNEQFF.

The chain's CDR3 is CASSVVGQGEETQYF. As DNA, the CDR3 is TGCGCCAGCAGCGTTGTAGGACAGGGTGAAGAGACCCAGTACTTC. The rearrangement links TRBV5-1 to TRBJ2-5, with 8 nucleotides matching TRBD1. V shed 4 bases, J shed 3 bases, and the junction held 8 bases outside the gene matches. The germline gives CDR1 SGHRS, CDR2 YFSETQ. The CDR3 sequence is 15 residues long.

This clone occurred once. The V gene is TRBV19, the J gene TRBJ2-1, with TRBD2 matching over 8 bases. The CDR3 has 15 amino acids. The germline CDR1 and CDR2 sequences are LNHDA and SQIVND (reference sequence). Trimming removed 3 bases from V and 7 bases from J; junction bases left unmatched: 8. CDR3 in DNA: TGTGCCAGTAGTATTCGAGCAGCGGGAGATAATGAGCAGTTCTTC. Translation gives CASSIRAAGDNEQFF. Together with reference TRBV19 and TRBJ2-1, the CDR3 gives the full variable domain: DGGITQSPKYLFRKEGQNVTLSCEQNLNHDAMYWYRQDPGQGLRLIYYSQIVNDFQKGDIAEGYSVSREKKESFPLTVTSAQKNPTAFYLCASSIRAAGDNEQFFGPGTRLTVL.

The chain joins TRBV6-5 to TRBJ2-7, with TRBD2 matching 7 bases. The CDR3 runs 15 residues. Trimming removed 4 bases from V and 0 bases from J; junction bases left unmatched: 6. Germline CDR1 and CDR2: MNHEY and SVGAGI. CDR3 coding DNA: TGTGCCAGCAGTTCTCTGGGGGGGGTCTCCTACGAGCAGTACTTC. This translates into CASSSLGGVSYEQYF.

The chain uses TRBV6-5 and TRBJ2-3; possibly TRBD2 for D (6 bases). Deletions cut 3 bases from V and 6 bases from J, with 16 bases between. Germline CDR1 and CDR2: MNHEY and SVGAGI. The CDR3 extends over 15 amino acids. In nucleotides, the CDR3 is TGTGCCAGCAGTTATATGGGCGGGAAGACGGATACGCAGTATTTT. Translation gives CASSYMGGKTDTQYF.

The rearrangement uses TRBV19 and TRBJ1-4; tentative D call: TRBD1 (5 bases). The V gene's germline CDR1 is LNHDA and CDR2 SQIVND (reference sequence). The CDR3 has 14 amino acids. Trimming cost V 3 bases and J 11 bases, with 16 bases left between them. CDR3 loop: CASSIERTPGKLFF. In DNA form, the CDR3 reads TGTGCCAGTAGTATTGAAAGGACCCCAGGGAAACTGTTTTTT. Full variable domain (outside the CDR3, taken from reference TRBV19 and TRBJ1-4): DGGITQSPKYLFRKEGQNVTLSCEQNLNHDAMYWYRQDPGQGLRLIYYSQIVNDFQKGDIAEGYSVSREKKESFPLTVTSAQKNPTAFYLCASSIERTPGKLFFGSGTQLSVL.

V usage is TRBV19 and J usage is TRBJ1-1, with a tentative D call TRBD1 (5 bases). The germline V gene has CDR1 LNHDA and CDR2 SQIVND (reference sequence). The germline V and J ends were trimmed by 1 base and 1 base, with 16 bases remaining between them. The CDR3 consists of 17 residues. The CDR3 region is CASSIVGRVKGNTEAFF. As DNA, the CDR3 is TGTGCCAGTAGTATAGTTGGCAGGGTAAAGGGGAACACTGAAGCTTTCTTT.

CDR3 sequence: CASTGAGGPRYEQYF. CDR3 coding DNA: TGCGCCAGCACAGGGGCGGGGGGGCCCCGCTACGAGCAGTACTTC. J is TRBJ2-7 and V is TRBV10-2, with TRBD2 identical over 9 bases. CDR3 length: 15 amino acids. After removal of 7 bases from V and 3 bases from J, the junction contained 10 bases not matched to a gene. CDR1 is WSHSY, CDR2 SAAADI, per germline.

Only a few counts were recorded for this clone. The J gene is TRBJ1-1, the V gene TRBV14; D is uncertain. With 1 base removed from V and 10 bases from J, the gap between germline ends came to 13 bases. This CDR3 has 13 residues. Germline lookup yields CDR1 SGHDN and CDR2 FVKESK. CDR3 bases: TGTGCCAGCAGCCAAGTTCGGAATACGGGAGCTTTCTTT. Amino acids: CASSQVRNTGAFF. Full variable domain (rest looked up from reference TRBV14 and TRBJ1-1): EAGVTQFPSHSVIEKGQTVTLRCDPISGHDNLYWYRRVMGKEIKFLLHFVKESKQDESGMPNNRFLAERTGGTYSTLKVQPAELEDSGVYFCASSQVRNTGAFFGQGTRLTVV.

This clone was counted a single time. V is TRBV15 and J is TRBJ2-1; 15 nucleotides match TRBD2. Germline lookup yields CDR1 LNHNV and CDR2 YYDKDF (reference sequence). This CDR3 region has 17 residues. J was trimmed by 8 bases and V by 1 base; bases with no gene match: 6. The CDR3 region has the DNA TGTGCCACCAGCAGAGTCAGGACTAGCGGGGGGGTGGATGAGCAGTTCTTC. Translating it yields CATSRVRTSGGVDEQFF.

The rearrangement uses TRBV28 and TRBJ2-7; D perhaps matches TRBD2 (7 bases). V lost 5 bases and J lost 6, with 20 bases in between. Germline V gene lookup returns CDR1 MDHEN and CDR2 SYDVKM. This CDR3 is built from 15 residues. CDR3 bases: TGTGCCAGCAGTCTAAATACGGAGGGGGGGCTCGAGCAGTACTTC. Translated, it gives CASSLNTEGGLEQYF.

This chain uses TRBV4-2 with TRBJ2-5; D is possibly TRBD1 (6 bases). The CDR3 length is 15 residues. V was trimmed by 4 bases and J by 2 bases, leaving 14 bases between them. The germline V gene has CDR1 LGHNA and CDR2 YNFKEQ. The CDR3 protein is CASSPREQGQETQYF. Written as DNA, the CDR3 is TGTGCCAGCAGCCCCCGAGAACAGGGTCAAGAGACCCAGTACTTC.

The V call is TRBV6-5, the J call TRBJ1-4; 10 bases map to TRBD1. The V segment lost 4 bases and the J segment 7 bases; nucleotides outside the gene matches: 6. The CDR3 is made up of 15 amino acids. CDR1 and CDR2 from the germline V gene are MNHEY and SVGAGI. CDR3 in DNA: TGTGCCAGCAGTTCCCGGACAGGGGGGGCTGAAAAACTGTTTTTT. This sequence encodes CASSSRTGGAEKLFF.

This clone was counted a few times. The V call is TRBV2, the J call TRBJ2-5; D possibly corresponds to TRBD1 (5 bases). CDR3 length: 13 amino acids. The germline V gene has CDR1 SNHLY and CDR2 FYNNEI. The V and J ends lost 3 bases and 4 bases respectively, with 9 bases between them. CDR3 sequence (DNA): TGTGCCAGCAGTGAGGAAGGGGCAGAGACCCAGTACTTC. It codes for CASSEEGAETQYF.

The CDR3 reads CATSRVLGVDEQFF. CDR3 DNA sequence: TGTGCCACCAGCAGGGTACTCGGAGTCGATGAGCAGTTCTTC. This chain uses TRBV15 with TRBJ2-1; D gene ambiguous. Trimming removed 3 bases from V and 8 bases from J, with 14 bases in between. Per germline, CDR1 LNHNV and CDR2 YYDKDF (reference sequence). This CDR3 is 14 amino acids long.

This clone was picked up a small number of times. V gene TRBV27 combines with J gene TRBJ2-7; D is unclear. The CDR3 runs to 13 residues. V was shortened by 3 bases and J by 3 bases, with 9 bases between the two germline ends. CDR1 and CDR2 from the germline V gene are MNHEY and SMNVEV (reference sequence). The CDR3 spells CASSLRVNYEQYF. The CDR3 nucleotides are TGTGCCAGCAGTTTGCGCGTGAACTACGAGCAGTACTTC.

The J gene is TRBJ2-7, the V gene TRBV6-1, with D possibly being TRBD1 (6 bases). The V gene lost 4 bases and the J gene lost 0 bases, with 16 bases spanning the gap. This CDR3 has 16 amino acids. The germline V gene encodes CDR1 MNHNS and CDR2 SASEGT. As DNA, the CDR3 is TGTGCCAGCAGTGGGATGATGGGGACATTCTCCTACGAGCAGTACTTC. Translating it yields CASSGMMGTFSYEQYF.

CDR3 sequence: CSVDQDMNTEAFF. Here the CDR3 DNA reads TGCAGCGTTGATCAGGATATGAACACTGAAGCTTTCTTT. The chain carries TRBV29-1 and TRBJ1-1; D uncertain. The germline V and J ends were trimmed by 3 bases and 0 bases, with 8 bases remaining between them. The CDR3 length is 13 residues. Per the germline V gene, CDR1 is SQVTM and CDR2 is ANQGSEA.

The genes are TRBV4-2 and TRBJ2-7; 7 positions match TRBD2. The germline CDR1 and CDR2 sequences are LGHNA and YNFKEQ. CDR3 length: 18 residues. The ends lost 2 bases at V and 0 bases at J; junction bases unmatched: 13. CDR3 in amino acids: CASSQSAALAADSYEQYF. The CDR3 DNA reads as TGTGCCAGCAGCCAATCTGCGGCGCTAGCGGCCGACTCCTACGAGCAGTACTTC.

The chain is built from TRBV15 and TRBJ2-5; 9 nucleotides align to TRBD2. The CDR3 loop spans 13 amino acids. V gave up 11 bases and J gave up 2 bases; unmatched junction bases: 6. Looked up from germline, CDR1 is LNHNV and CDR2 is YYDKDF (reference sequence). The CDR3 spells CASATSGQETQYF. DNA for the CDR3: TGTGCCTCGGCGACTAGCGGACAAGAGACCCAGTACTTC.

The J gene is TRBJ1-5, the V gene TRBV2; D uncertain. CDR1 and CDR2 from the germline V gene are SNHLY and FYNNEI. The CDR3 is 13 residues long. The V gene lost 1 base and the J gene lost 2 bases, with 3 bases spanning the gap. The CDR3 DNA reads TGTGCCAGCAGTGAAGGCGGCAATCAGCCCCAGCATTTT. The encoded protein is CASSEGGNQPQHF.

The chain couples TRBV7-3 to TRBJ2-7, with 7 bases that match TRBD1. V trimming: 1 base; J trimming: 4 bases; junction bases outside the gene matches: 4. The CDR3 covers 14 residues. Germline V gives CDR1 SGHTA, CDR2 FQGTGA. The CDR3 region is CASSLRGQMYEQYF. CDR3 nucleotide sequence: TGTGCCAGCAGCTTAAGGGGACAGATGTACGAGCAGTACTTC.